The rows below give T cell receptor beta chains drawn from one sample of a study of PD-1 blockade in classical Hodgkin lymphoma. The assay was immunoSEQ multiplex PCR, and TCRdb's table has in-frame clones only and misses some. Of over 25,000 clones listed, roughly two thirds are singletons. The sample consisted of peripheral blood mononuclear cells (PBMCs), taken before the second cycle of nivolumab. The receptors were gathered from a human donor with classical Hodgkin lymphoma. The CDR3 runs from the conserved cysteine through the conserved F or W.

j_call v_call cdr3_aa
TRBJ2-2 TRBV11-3 CASSGTGSNTGELFF
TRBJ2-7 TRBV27 CASSLRDRSSYEQYF
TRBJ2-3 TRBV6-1 CASSAKRVSTDTQYF
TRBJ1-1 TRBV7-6 CASSTGQGAGAFF
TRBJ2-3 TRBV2 CASTRSTDTQYF
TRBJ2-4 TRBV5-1 CASSLILEAKNIQYF
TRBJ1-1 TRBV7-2 CASSGRTGDEAFF
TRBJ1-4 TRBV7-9 CASSLFRGSTATNEKLFF
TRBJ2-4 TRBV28 CASRGGGGKNIQYF
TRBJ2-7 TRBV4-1 CASSQAWQGAYEQYF
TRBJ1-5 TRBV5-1 CASSLVSGSNQPQHF
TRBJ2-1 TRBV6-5 CASSYSGRQRYNEQFF
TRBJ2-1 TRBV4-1 CASSQAPGQGIEQFF
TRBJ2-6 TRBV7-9 CASSLGRSGANVLTF
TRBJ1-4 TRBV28 CASSSEVTNEKLFF
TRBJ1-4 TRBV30 CAWSVLGGWNEKLFF
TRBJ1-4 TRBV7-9 CASSYGPENEKLFF